The TCR beta chain described here comes from a study of T cells in Graves' hyperthyroidism and ophthalmopathy. Findings of the study overall: Ophthalmopathy, which appeared later, was predicted by the model a median around 6.9 months before onset. A model using 13 V-J features told ophthalmopathy apart from stable hyperthyroidism. Most clonotypes expanded in the thyroid (above 0.001) were also present in blood.

The TCR beta CDR3 regions underwent amplification using RNA transcripts as the source. Initially, a first-round RT-PCR of the TCR CDR3 employed the HTBI primer set. One entry per CDR3 protein results from TCRdb running MiXCR on the multiplex PCR reads. The sample yields about 600,000 distinct CDR3 sequences, 14% seen once. Concerning this clonotype: Its target is not known.

CDR3 size: 15 residues. Trimming removed 0 bases at V and 1 base at J, with 9 bases between. Germline CDR1 and CDR2: LGHDT and YNNKEL (reference sequence). The receptor comes from a woman aged 50 to 65 with Graves' ophthalmopathy. The chain has TRBV3-1 and TRBJ1-2; the D gene is possibly TRBD1 (5 bases). The material sequenced was blood. CDR3 protein: CASSQEGVVNYGYTF. The CDR3 nucleotides read TGTGCCAGCAGCCAAGAAGGGGTGGTTAACTATGGCTACACCTTC.